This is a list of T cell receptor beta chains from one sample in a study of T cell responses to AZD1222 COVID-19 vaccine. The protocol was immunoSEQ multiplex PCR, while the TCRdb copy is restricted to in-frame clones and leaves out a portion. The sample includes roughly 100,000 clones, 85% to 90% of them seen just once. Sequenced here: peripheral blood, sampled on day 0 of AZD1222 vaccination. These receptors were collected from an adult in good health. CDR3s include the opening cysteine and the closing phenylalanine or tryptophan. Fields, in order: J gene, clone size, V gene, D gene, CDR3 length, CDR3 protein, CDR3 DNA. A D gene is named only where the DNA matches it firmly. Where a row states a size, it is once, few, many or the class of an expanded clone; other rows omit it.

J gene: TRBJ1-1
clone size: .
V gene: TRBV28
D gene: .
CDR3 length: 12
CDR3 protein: CATIGQNTEAFF
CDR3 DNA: TGTGCCACCATAGGACAGAACACTGAAGCTTTCTTT

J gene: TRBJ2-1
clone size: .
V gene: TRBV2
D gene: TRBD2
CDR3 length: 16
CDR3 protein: CASNPSSGSSYNEQFF
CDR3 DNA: TGTGCCAGCAATCCATCTAGCGGGAGCTCCTACAATGAGCAGTTCTTC

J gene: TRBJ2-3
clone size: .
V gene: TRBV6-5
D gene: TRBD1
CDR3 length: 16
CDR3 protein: CASSYSIPGTADTQYF
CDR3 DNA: TGTGCCAGCAGTTACTCGATACCCGGGACAGCAGATACGCAGTATTTT

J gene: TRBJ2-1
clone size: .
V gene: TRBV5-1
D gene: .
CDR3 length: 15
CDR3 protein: CASSLDQPSYNEQFF
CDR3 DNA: TGCGCCAGCAGCTTGGACCAGCCTTCCTACAATGAGCAGTTCTTC

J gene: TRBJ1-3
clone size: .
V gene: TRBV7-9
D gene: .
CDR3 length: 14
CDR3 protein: CASTHHSSGNTIYF
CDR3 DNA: TGTGCCAGCACCCATCATTCTTCCGGAAACACCATATATTTT

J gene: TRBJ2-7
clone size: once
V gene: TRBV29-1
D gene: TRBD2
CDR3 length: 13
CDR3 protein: CSVPGLAAGEQYF
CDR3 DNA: TGCAGCGTCCCGGGACTAGCAGCAGGCGAGCAGTACTTC

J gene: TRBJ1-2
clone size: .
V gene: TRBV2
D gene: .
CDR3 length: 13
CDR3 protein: CASSSGQRYGYTF
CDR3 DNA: TGTGCCAGCAGTTCCGGACAGCGCTATGGCTACACCTTC

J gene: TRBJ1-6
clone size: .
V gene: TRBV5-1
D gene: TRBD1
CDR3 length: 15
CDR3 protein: CASSSSTGGNSPLHF
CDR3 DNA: TGCGCCAGCAGCTCTTCAACAGGGGGGAATTCACCCCTCCACTTT

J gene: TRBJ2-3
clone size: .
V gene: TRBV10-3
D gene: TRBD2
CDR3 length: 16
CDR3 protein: CAISGRERRDTDTQYF
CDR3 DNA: TGTGCCATCAGTGGGCGGGAGAGGAGGGACACAGATACGCAGTATTTT

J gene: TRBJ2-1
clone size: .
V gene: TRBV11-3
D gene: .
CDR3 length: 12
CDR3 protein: CASSLDGIQQFF
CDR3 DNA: TGTGCCAGCAGCTTAGATGGGATACAGCAGTTCTTC

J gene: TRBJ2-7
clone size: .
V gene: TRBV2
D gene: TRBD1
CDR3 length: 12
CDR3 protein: CANGQGRYEQYF
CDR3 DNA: TGTGCCAACGGACAGGGGAGGTACGAGCAGTACTTC

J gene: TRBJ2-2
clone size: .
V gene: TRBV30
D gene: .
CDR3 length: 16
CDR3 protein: CAWSSRGGAFTGELFF
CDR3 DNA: TGTGCCTGGAGTTCTCGTGGGGGGGCTTTCACCGGGGAGCTGTTTTTT

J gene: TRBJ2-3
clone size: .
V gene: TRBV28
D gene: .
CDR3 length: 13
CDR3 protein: CASSFRATDTQYF
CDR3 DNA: TGTGCCAGCAGTTTCAGGGCCACAGATACGCAGTATTTT

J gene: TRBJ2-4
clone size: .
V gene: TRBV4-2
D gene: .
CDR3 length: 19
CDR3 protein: CASSQDLATGLGAKNIQYF
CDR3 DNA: TGTGCCAGCAGCCAAGATTTGGCCACTGGGTTAGGTGCCAAAAACATTCAGTACTTC

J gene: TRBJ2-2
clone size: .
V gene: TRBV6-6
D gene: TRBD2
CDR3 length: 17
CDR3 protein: CASSRLPGTRGTGELFF
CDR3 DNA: TGTGCCAGCAGTCGCCTACCCGGGACTAGAGGGACCGGGGAGCTGTTTTTT

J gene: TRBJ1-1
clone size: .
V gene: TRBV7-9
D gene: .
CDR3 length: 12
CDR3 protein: CASSLVGYEAFF
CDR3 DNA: TGTGCCAGCAGCTTAGTAGGGTATGAAGCTTTCTTT

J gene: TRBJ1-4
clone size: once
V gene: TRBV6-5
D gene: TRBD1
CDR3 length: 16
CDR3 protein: CASSYSLTGGEEKLFF
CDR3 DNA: TGTGCCAGCAGTTACTCGCTAACAGGGGGCGAGGAAAAACTGTTTTTT

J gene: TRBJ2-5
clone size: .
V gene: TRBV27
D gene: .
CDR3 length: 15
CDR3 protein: CASSTGTTYQETQYF
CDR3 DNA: TGTGCCAGCAGTACCGGGACAACGTACCAAGAGACCCAGTACTTC

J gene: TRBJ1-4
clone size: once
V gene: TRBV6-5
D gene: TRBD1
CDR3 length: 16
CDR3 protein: CASSWGITGANEKLFF
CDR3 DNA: TGTGCCAGCAGTTGGGGGATCACAGGGGCCAATGAAAAACTGTTTTTT

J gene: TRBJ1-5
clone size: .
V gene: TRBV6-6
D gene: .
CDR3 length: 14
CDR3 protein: CASATGTTDQPQHF
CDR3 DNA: TGTGCCAGCGCAACCGGGACGACTGATCAGCCCCAGCATTTT

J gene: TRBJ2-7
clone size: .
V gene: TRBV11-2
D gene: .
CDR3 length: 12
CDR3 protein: CASSSRVYEQYF
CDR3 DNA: TGTGCCAGCAGCTCCAGGGTTTACGAGCAGTACTTC

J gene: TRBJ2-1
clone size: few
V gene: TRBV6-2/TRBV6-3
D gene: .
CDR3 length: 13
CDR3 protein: CASSYLGLGEQFF
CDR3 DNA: TGTGCCAGCAGTTATCTTGGGCTGGGAGAGCAGTTCTTC

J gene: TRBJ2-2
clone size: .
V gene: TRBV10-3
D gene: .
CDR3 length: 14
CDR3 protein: CAISTSQRAGELFF
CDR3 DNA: TGTGCCATCAGTACCTCCCAGCGAGCCGGGGAGCTGTTTTTT

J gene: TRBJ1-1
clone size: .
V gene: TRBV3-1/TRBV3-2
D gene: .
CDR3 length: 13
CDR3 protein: CASSQGANTEAFF
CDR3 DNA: TGTGCCAGCAGCCAGGGGGCCAACACTGAAGCTTTCTTT

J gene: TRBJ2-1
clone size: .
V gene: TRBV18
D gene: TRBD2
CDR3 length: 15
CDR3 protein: CASSRSGLAGSEQFF
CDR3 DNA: TGTGCCAGCTCACGCTCGGGACTAGCGGGTAGTGAGCAGTTCTTC

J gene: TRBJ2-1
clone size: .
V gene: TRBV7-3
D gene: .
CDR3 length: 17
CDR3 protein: CASSPMVGGASYNEQFF
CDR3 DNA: TGTGCCAGCAGTCCCATGGTGGGGGGCGCTTCCTACAATGAGCAGTTCTTC

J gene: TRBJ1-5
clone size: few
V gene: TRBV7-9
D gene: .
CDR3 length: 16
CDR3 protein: CASTQWRNWRNQPQHF
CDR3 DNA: TGTGCCAGCACTCAGTGGAGGAACTGGCGCAATCAGCCCCAGCATTTT

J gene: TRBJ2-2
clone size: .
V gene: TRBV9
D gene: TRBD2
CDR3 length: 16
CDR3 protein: CASSATSGGNTGELFF
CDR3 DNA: TGTGCCAGCAGCGCGACTAGCGGGGGGAACACCGGGGAGCTGTTTTTT

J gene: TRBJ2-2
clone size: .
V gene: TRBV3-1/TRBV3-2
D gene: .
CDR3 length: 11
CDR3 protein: CASSQIGELFF
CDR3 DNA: TGTGCCAGCAGCCAGATCGGGGAGCTGTTTTTT

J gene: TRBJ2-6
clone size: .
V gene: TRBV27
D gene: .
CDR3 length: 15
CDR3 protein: CASSLWGSGANVLTF
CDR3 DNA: TGTGCCAGCAGTTTATGGGGCTCTGGGGCCAACGTCCTGACTTTC

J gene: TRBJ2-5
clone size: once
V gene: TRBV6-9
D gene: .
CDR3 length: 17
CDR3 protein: CASSYQRVGGEQETQYF
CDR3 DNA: TGTGCCAGCAGTTACCAGAGAGTGGGAGGCGAACAAGAGACCCAGTACTTC

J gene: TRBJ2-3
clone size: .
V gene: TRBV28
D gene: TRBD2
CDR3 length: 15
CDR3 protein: CASSFGGRAGDTQYF
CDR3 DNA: TGTGCCAGCAGTTTTGGCGGGAGGGCCGGAGATACGCAGTATTTT

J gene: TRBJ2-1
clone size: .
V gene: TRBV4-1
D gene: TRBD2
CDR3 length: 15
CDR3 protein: CASSLITSGRDEQFF
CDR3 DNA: TGCGCCAGCAGCCTCATAACTAGCGGGCGGGATGAGCAGTTCTTC

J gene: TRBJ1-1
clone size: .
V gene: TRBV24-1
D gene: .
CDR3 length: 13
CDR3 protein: CATRYREDTEAFF
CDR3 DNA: TGTGCCACCAGGTACAGGGAGGACACTGAAGCTTTCTTT

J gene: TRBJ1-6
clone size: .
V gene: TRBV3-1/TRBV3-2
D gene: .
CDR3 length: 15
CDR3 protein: CASSQEMGFGSPLHF
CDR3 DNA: TGTGCCAGCAGCCAAGAGATGGGGTTTGGGTCACCCCTCCACTTT

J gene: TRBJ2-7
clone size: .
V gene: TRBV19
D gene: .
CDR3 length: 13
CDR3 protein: CASKRTGPYEQYF
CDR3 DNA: TGTGCCAGTAAGCGGACGGGACCCTACGAGCAGTACTTC

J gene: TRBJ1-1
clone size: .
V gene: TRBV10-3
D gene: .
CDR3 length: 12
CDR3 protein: CAISERDTEAFF
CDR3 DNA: TGTGCCATCAGTGAACGGGACACTGAAGCTTTCTTT

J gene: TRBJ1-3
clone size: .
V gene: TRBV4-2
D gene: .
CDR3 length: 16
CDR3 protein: CASSLPSEVRGNTIYF
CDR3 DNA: TGTGCCAGCAGCCTCCCCTCGGAGGTTCGTGGAAACACCATATATTTT

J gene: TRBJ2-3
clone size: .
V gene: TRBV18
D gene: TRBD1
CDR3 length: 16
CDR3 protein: CASSPLTGGFTDTQYF
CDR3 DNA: TGTGCCAGCTCACCCCTGACAGGGGGATTCACAGATACGCAGTATTTT

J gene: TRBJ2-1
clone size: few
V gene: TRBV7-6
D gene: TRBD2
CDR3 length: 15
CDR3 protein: CASSLGSSGSNEQFF
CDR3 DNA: TGTGCCAGCAGCTTAGGATCTAGCGGGAGTAATGAGCAGTTCTTC

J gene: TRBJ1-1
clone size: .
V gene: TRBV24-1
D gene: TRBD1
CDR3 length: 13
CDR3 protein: CATRGTGGTEAFF
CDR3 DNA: TGTGCCACCAGAGGGACAGGGGGAACTGAAGCTTTCTTT

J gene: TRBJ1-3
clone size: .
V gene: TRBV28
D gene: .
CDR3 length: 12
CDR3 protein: CASSISGNTIYF
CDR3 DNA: TGTGCCAGCAGTATATCAGGAAACACCATATATTTT

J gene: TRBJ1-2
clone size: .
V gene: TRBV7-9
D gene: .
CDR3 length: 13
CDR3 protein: CASSLARSYGYTF
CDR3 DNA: TGTGCCAGCAGCTTAGCGCGTAGCTATGGCTACACCTTC

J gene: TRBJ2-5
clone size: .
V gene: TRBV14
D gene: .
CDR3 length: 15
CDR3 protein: CASSQDIGRSETQYF
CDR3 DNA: TGTGCCAGCAGCCAAGATATTGGGAGATCGGAGACCCAGTACTTC

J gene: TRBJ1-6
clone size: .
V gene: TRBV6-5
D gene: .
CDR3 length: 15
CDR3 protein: CASSYSEWGDSPLHF
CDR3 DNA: TGTGCCAGCAGTTACTCGGAGTGGGGGGATTCACCCCTCCACTTT

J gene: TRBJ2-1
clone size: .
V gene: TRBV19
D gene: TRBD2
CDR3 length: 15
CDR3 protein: CASSLLTSGVNEQFF
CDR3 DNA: TGTGCCAGTAGTTTACTGACTAGCGGGGTTAATGAGCAGTTCTTC

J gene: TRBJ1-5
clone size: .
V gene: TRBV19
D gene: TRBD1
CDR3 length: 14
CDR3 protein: CASSSTGEGQPQHF
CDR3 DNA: TGTGCCAGTAGTTCCACAGGGGAGGGTCAGCCCCAGCATTTT

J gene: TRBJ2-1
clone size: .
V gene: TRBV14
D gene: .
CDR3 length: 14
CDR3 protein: CASSQVSSYNEQFF
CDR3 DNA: TGTGCCAGCAGCCAAGTTTCCTCCTACAATGAGCAGTTCTTC

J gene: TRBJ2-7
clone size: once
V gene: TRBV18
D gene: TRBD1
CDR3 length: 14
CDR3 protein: CASSQGAPLYEQYF
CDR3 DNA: TGTGCCAGCTCACAGGGGGCCCCGCTCTACGAGCAGTACTTC

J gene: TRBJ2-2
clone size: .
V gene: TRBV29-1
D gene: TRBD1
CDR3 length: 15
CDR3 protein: CSVGGGQGYTGELFF
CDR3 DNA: TGCAGCGTGGGGGGTGGACAGGGATACACCGGGGAGCTGTTTTTT

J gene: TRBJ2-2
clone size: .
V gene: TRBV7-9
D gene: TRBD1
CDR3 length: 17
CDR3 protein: CASTGTGEVETRGELFF
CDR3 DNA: TGTGCCAGTACAGGGACAGGGGAAGTTGAAACACGCGGGGAGCTGTTTTTT

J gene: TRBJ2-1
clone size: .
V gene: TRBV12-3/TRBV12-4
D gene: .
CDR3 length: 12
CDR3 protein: CASTRTRAKEFF
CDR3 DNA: TGTGCCAGCACTAGGACCCGGGCCAAGGAGTTCTTC